This T cell receptor beta chain was recorded in a study of T cells in Graves' hyperthyroidism and ophthalmopathy. The TCR beta CDR3 regions underwent amplification using RNA transcripts as the source. Researchers ran a first-round RT-PCR on the TCR CDR3 using the HTBI primer set. MiXCR, run by TCRdb on the multiplex PCR reads, gives a single entry per CDR3 protein. The data contain under 350,000 distinct CDR3 sequences, around a fifth of them singletons. This CDR3 has 13 residues. In germline, CDR1 is GTSNPN, CDR2 SVGIG (reference sequence). V was cut by 5 bases and J by 7 bases, with 15 bases left in between. Diagnosing involved the use of clinical symptoms, serum thyroxine and TRAb, thyroid ultrasound and orbital computed tomography. It was approximately 9.7 ml of fresh peripheral blood that supplied the PBMCs.

This receptor was obtained from a woman aged 45-65 years with Graves' hyperthyroidism. Source material: blood. V and J are TRBV30 and TRBJ1-5, with a possible D match to TRBD1 (5 bases). CDR3 nucleotides: TGTGCCTGGGGTCCCGGACACCAGCAGCCCCAGCATTTT. Translating it yields CAWGPGHQQPQHF. Full variable domain (missing parts from reference TRBV30 and TRBJ1-5): SQTIHQWPATLVQPVGSPLSLECTVEGTSNPNLYWYRQAAGRGLQLLFYSVGIGQISSEVPQNLSASRPQDRQFILSSKKLLLSDSGFYLCAWGPGHQQPQHFGDGTRLSIL.